Sequencing of this TCR beta chain was carried out in a study of cytomegalovirus exposure and HLA in healthy donors (dated by TCRdb to the late 2010s). Turning to the overall study: According to an earlier analysis of 550 to 750 of the donors, roughly 180 million T cells yielded 120 million or so unique TCR beta sequences and about 300 Gb of sequence data. An early release that covered fewer than 800 HLA-typed donors contained around 300 gigabases of sequencing data and 80 million or so unique TCR sequences. The genetic ancestry cluster associated with self-reported Caucasian donors included around four fifths of the 300 to 400 genotyped donors. The aim of the study was to test whether cataloging public T cell receptors could identify signatures of past pathogen exposure. The T cell repertoires of about 700 subjects were profiled by immunosequencing and related to cytomegalovirus serostatus. Along with the approximately 600-subject first cohort, a separate validation cohort of around 120 different subjects was used. The study combined high-throughput TCR immunosequencing, statistical association of individual TCRs with disease status, and machine learning to predict cytomegalovirus infection status. A later analysis re-examined previously published TCR beta repertoires from more than 650 donors and added high-resolution HLA genotyping to investigate patterns of TCR occurrence. Rather than drawing on any new phenotypic data, the later analysis identified candidate immune exposures from TCR beta sequences and the way those sequences occurred across donors. An earlier analysis of 587 of the donors applied high-throughput TCR beta sequencing to assess whether each TCR beta V gene segment acted as functional or pseudogenic. Donor age, sex, ethnicity and CMV serostatus were compiled together with the repertoire data. Genome-wide SNP genotypes for about three fifths of the roughly 670 donors were used in a later genetic analysis, which treated that subset as a discovery cohort. All discovery cohort repertoires had been generated using a single sequencing platform. Class I and class II HLA loci were covered by the typing at four-digit resolution. The number of donors typed differed by locus, with 629-630 for A, B, C, DRB1 and DQB1, around 560 for DQA1, 600 to 610 for DPA1, and 450 to 480 for DPB1. Because of strong linkage in the cohort, five DR-DQ haplotypes were treated as single units for association and clustering. On average, around 200,000 unique TCR beta nucleotide sequences were sequenced per donor among a few hundred genotyped donors of the cohort, with about 19% of those sequences being non-productive. Study-wide conclusions, independent of this receptor: Most CMV-associated TCR beta chains appeared to be HLA-restricted in a later analysis, and the HLA associations seemed to be driven largely by CMV exposure. The classifier was reported to diagnose cytomegalovirus status with high specificity and sensitivity in both the original and validation cohorts. The study gave a list of some 150 TCR beta chains associated with cytomegalovirus. When HLA alleles, especially DR and DQ, strongly co-occurred, TCR associations were difficult to assign to individual alleles. In a later genetic analysis, a missense DCLRE1C variant was associated with V-gene and J-gene trimming of TCR beta chains, and the association was replicated in an independent cohort. The authors suggested that the approach could potentially be extended to other disease states and immunological phenotypes. Around 16 rarely observed V segments, including chromosome 9 orphons, were excluded from the earlier analysis of some 590 of the donors because counts were too low. In an earlier analysis of approximately 600 of the donors, most TCR beta V segments were observed in productive rearrangements about 90% or about 30% of the time, broadly matching IMGT annotations. At a false discovery rate of 0.05, a later analysis linked approximately 18,000 TCR beta sequences to specific HLA alleles. A further reported finding was that TCR beta sequences accurately predicted the HLA-A and HLA-B alleles for most subjects in the first cohort. In this cohort, only TCR beta chains were sequenced, and detectable features were limited by the absence of alpha or paired-chain data. Most TCR sequences were observed very rarely across donors, whereas some public TCRs were present in many individuals. Three of the identified cytomegalovirus-associated TCR beta chains were confirmed in vitro to be specific for cytomegalovirus antigens. Because HLA typing was missing for some donors at each locus, association tests included only the typed subset. Compared with the roughly 670-donor mean, donors in an Asian-associated ancestry cluster had fewer N-insertions in productive TCRs, according to a later genetic analysis. A later analysis found that HLA-associated TCR beta chains were more clonally expanded and had lower generation probabilities than equally common non-associated chains. Sequencing depth was assumed to be roughly uniform across donors in the presence/absence analyses, though that assumption may not hold. Immune exposure information for the cohort was limited to CMV serostatus. Because the 87-base-pair reads could not distinguish some IMGT-functional V segments, including TRBV6-2 and TRBV6-3, those segments were excluded. Linkage disequilibrium might explain the correlated functional status among segregating V segments, but an unknown experimental factor could not be ruled out. According to a later analysis, TCR association rates differed among HLA loci, with DRB1 alleles showing the most associated TCRs and HLA-C alleles showing the fewest. In a later analysis, several top co-occurrence clusters were reported to appear linked to parvovirus B19, influenza, CMV and Epstein-Barr virus. A cluster of highly shared sequence variants was judged likely to be a technical artifact of the sequencing pipeline.

With regard to this clone: Its antigen is not yet known. Per-base quality was not reported, and no clone a single base away is much larger than it.

The method was the immunoSEQ multiplex PCR assay. For the multiplex PCR, a mixture combining 60 forward primers for TCR Vbeta segments and 13 reverse primers for TCR Jbeta segments was used. A multiplex PCR assay on genomic DNA amplified the CDR3 region of rearranged TCR beta genes. Amplified TCR beta libraries were sequenced as 87-base-pair reads on the Illumina HiSeq System. As for how the authors treated the data: In a later analysis, 77 million or so unique TCR beta chains were counted across the 690 or so repertoires, and approximately 11 million of these chains were shared by at least two donors. Raw reads were error-corrected and collapsed into unique sequences with a nearest-neighbor algorithm that merged closely related sequences to remove PCR and sequencing errors. V, D and J gene segments were assigned by aligning CDR3 sequences to IMGT reference sequences. For a sequence to be retained, a match of at least six nucleotides was required to both a V gene segment and a J gene segment. A rearrangement counted as productive if the CDR3 had no stop codons and remained in frame with V and J, and every other rearrangement counted as non-productive. CDR3 was defined by IMGT convention, running from the second conserved V-encoded cysteine to the conserved J-encoded phenylalanine. The earlier analysis of about 570 of the donors excluded any sequence lacking an unambiguous match to a single V gene segment. In an earlier analysis of approximately 590 of the donors, a V segment was called functional when productive rearrangements were above 56.7%, and segregating when the standard deviation between donors exceeded 5%. A statistical classification framework was built for diagnosing cytomegalovirus status from the catalog of TCR beta chain sequences. In a later analysis, TCR nucleotide sequences were compared against IMGT/GENE-DB human TR gene sequences so that V and J genes could be assigned. A later analysis assigned CDR3 sequences and most-parsimonious VDJ recombination scenarios with the TCRdist pipeline. In a later analysis, each TCR beta chain was defined by its CDR3 amino acid sequence together with its V-gene family, and reads without a unique V-gene family were excluded. A later analysis removed 500 to 650 highly shared, low-generation-probability nucleotide sequences to deal with suspected cross-contamination and a sequencing artifact. A later analysis calculated a clonal expansion index for each public chain from normalized within-repertoire ranks of inferred template counts. A later analysis computed generation probabilities with a VDJ recombination model fitted to out-of-frame rearrangements, and checked the results against IGoR. In a later analysis, TCR-TCR, TCR-HLA and TCR-CMV co-occurrence was scored with hypergeometric tests, and a repertoire-size bias correction was applied to TCR pairs. To estimate false discovery rates, a later analysis permuted the HLA or CMV assignments 20 times. In a later analysis, co-occurring TCRs were grouped with DBSCAN, and TCRdist sequence similarity was added when clustering was performed within HLA-allele-positive subsets. Repertoires with fewer than 30,000 or more than 120,000 public chains were left out of co-occurrence clustering, as were a handful of repertoires with anomalous nucleotide sharing. As stored in TCRdb, this immuneACCESS dataset retains in-frame rearrangements with V and J assigned. A fraction of the clones does not appear; measured against another copy, unresolved V genes explain less than half of the discrepancy, and the remainder lacks a known reason. D and trimming come from the DNA, and the V and J calls and clone size come from that table. Present in this sample are approximately 150,000 clones, more than 65% of which were seen just once. The ten largest clonotypes hold roughly 1.7% of the sample.

In total, roughly 710 healthy bone marrow donors made up the cohort. Cohort members were all nominally healthy when sampled, although unrecorded immune exposures were likely present. The donor tested CMV seronegative and was one of the 352 seronegative cohort members. A peripheral blood sample was collected from each donor, and TCR beta sequencing was performed on peripheral blood mononuclear cells. The Qiagen DNeasy Blood Extraction Kit was used to extract genomic DNA from the blood cell samples. From cysteine to phenylalanine, the CDR3 is 15 amino acids long. Only CDR3 DNA remains: 45 bases, in frame from the first base. The germline V gene (reference sequence) sets CDR1 to SGHNT and CDR2 to YYREEE. Trimming accounts for 4 bases at V and 3 bases at J, while the number of junction bases matched to no gene is 5.

The chain joins TRBV5-4 to TRBJ2-3, with 10 bases in between that match TRBD2. Sample: PBMCs. This TCR was recovered from a woman in her twenties or thirties in good health and CMV-seronegative. The DNA reads as follows: TGTGCCAGCAGCGCTAGCGGGGGTTATACAGATACGCAGTATTTT. Its protein is CASSASGGYTDTQYF.